The T cell receptor (beta chain) under discussion was sequenced for a study of STAT3 mutations in large granular lymphocyte leukemia. General study results and limits: Every T-LGLL patient had at least one immunodominant TCRbeta clonotype.

The CDR3 is 14 residues long. Trimming stripped 7 bases from V and 1 base from J, with 12 bases between. The germline CDR1 and CDR2 sequences are LNHDA and SQIVND (reference sequence). TCRdb's copy holds only in-frame clones and misses some; the assay was immunoSEQ multiplex PCR. The table lists around 5,000 clones, approximately 91% of them singletons. Remarks on this clone: No antigen is known for it.

The gene calls are TRBV19 and TRBJ2-3, with a tentative D call TRBD1 (6 bases). This receptor was obtained from a human donor with T large granular lymphocyte leukemia. Some clones in this sample may be carry-over from other donors' samples. The sequencing input was PBMCs. In nucleotides, the CDR3 is TGTGCCAGTACTTATGCAGGGGGCACAGATACGCAGTATTTT. Encoded protein: CASTYAGGTDTQYF. Combining the CDR3 with reference TRBV19 and TRBJ2-3 gives the whole variable domain DGGITQSPKYLFRKEGQNVTLSCEQNLNHDAMYWYRQDPGQGLRLIYYSQIVNDFQKGDIAEGYSVSREKKESFPLTVTSAQKNPTAFYLCASTYAGGTDTQYFGPGTRLTVL.